Following are 29 T cell receptor beta chains from one sample sequenced in a study of T cells in Graves' hyperthyroidism and ophthalmopathy. Amplified TCR beta CDR3 regions came from RNA transcripts. The HTBI primer set drove a first-round RT-PCR of the TCR CDR3. TCRdb recomputed calls from the multiplex PCR reads with MiXCR, one row per CDR3 protein. The data contain approximately 640,000 distinct CDR3 sequences, about 16% of them singletons. The material sequenced was blood. All receptors derive from a woman aged 25 to 39 with Graves' hyperthyroidism.

This clonotype was detected only a few times. The gene calls are TRBV7-9 and TRBJ2-1; D is undetermined. Between the trimmed V and J ends, which lost 2 bases and 9 bases, there was a span of 14 bases. This CDR3 region has 14 residues. The germline V gene has CDR1 SEHNR and CDR2 FQNEAQ (reference sequence). CDR3 coding DNA: TGTGCCAGCAGCTTATCCGCTAATTGGGGTGAGCAGTTCTTC. Translating it yields CASSLSANWGEQFF.

This clonotype was observed at least ten times. The rearrangement joins TRBV28 to TRBJ1-2; weak D call: TRBD1 (6 bases). The CDR3 sequence is 14 residues long. CDR1 and CDR2 from the germline V gene are MDHEN and SYDVKM. Trimming removed 10 bases at V and 2 bases at J, with 17 bases between. Here the CDR3 DNA reads TGTGCCACATACCTAAGGACAGCCAACTATGGCTACACCTTC. Translating gives CATYLRTANYGYTF.

This clonotype was counted at least ten times. The gene calls are TRBV2 and TRBJ2-1; D is perhaps TRBD1 or TRBD2 (6 bases each). CDR3 length equals 13 residues. Germline CDR1 and CDR2: SNHLY and FYNNEI. The V gene lost 8 bases and the J gene lost 4 bases, with 12 bases spanning the gap. CDR3 nucleotide sequence: TGTGCCAGCCCGGGGGCCCATTACAATGAGCAGTTCTTC. Its protein product is CASPGAHYNEQFF. The full variable domain, completed using reference TRBV2 and TRBJ2-1, is EPEVTQTPSHQVTQMGQEVILRCVPISNHLYFYWYRQILGQKVEFLVSFYNNEISEKSEIFDDQFSVERPDGSNFTLKIRSTKLEDSAMYFCASPGAHYNEQFFGPGTRLTVL.

Points on this clonotype: This clone may be a read error of a much larger clone one base away. CDR3 in amino acids: CASSYSIGQAYEQFF. CDR3 bases: TGTGCCAGCAGTTACTCGATTGGGCAGGCCTACGAGCAGTTCTTC. This chain uses TRBV6-5 with TRBJ2-7; D remains ambiguous. The DNA end lines up better with TRBJ2-1; the J call may be wrong. The germline V gene has CDR1 MNHEY and CDR2 SVGAGI. CDR3 size: 15 residues.

This clonotype was seen repeatedly, ten times or more. The chain employs TRBV28 and TRBJ1-3; D is perhaps TRBD1 (5 bases). V was trimmed by 8 bases and J by 0 bases, leaving 14 bases between them. The CDR3 covers 15 residues. Germline CDR1 and CDR2: MDHEN and SYDVKM. This chain's CDR3 is CASWGGTFSGNTIYF. DNA for the CDR3: TGTGCCAGCTGGGGCGGGACCTTCTCTGGAAACACCATATATTTT. Variable domain in full (rest from reference TRBV28 and TRBJ1-3): DVKVTQSSRYLVKRTGEKVFLECVQDMDHENMFWYRQDPGLGLRLIYFSYDVKMKEKGDIPEGYSVSREKKERFSLILESASTNQTSMYLCASWGGTFSGNTIYFGEGSWLTVV.

Remarks on this clonotype: A read error may be the cause here, since a much bigger clone is one base away. The DNA of the CDR3 is TGCAGTGCCGCAGGGGGCATTGAAGCTTTCTTT. Its protein product is CSAAGGIEAFF. This chain connects TRBV20-1 to TRBJ1-1, with 8 bases aligning to TRBD1. V dropped 6 bases and J dropped 7; count of bases not matched to a gene: 4. Germline V lookup: CDR1 DFQATT, CDR2 SNEGSKA (reference sequence). The CDR3 is 11 amino acids.

This clonotype was counted many times. The rearrangement links TRBV12-3 or TRBV12-4 to TRBJ1-1; 7 bases map to TRBD1. After removal of 6 bases from V and 8 bases from J, the junction contained 3 bases not matched to a gene. The CDR3 spans 11 residues. The DNA for the CDR3 is TGTGCCAGCAGCGTGACAGGGGAAGCTTTCTTT. Its protein is CASSVTGEAFF.

The sample holds many counts of this clonotype. This sequence joins TRBV25-1 and TRBJ2-1; 10 positions agree with TRBD2. The V gene end was trimmed by 4 bases and the J gene end by 8 bases; junction bases not matched to a gene: 14. Germline values: CDR1 MGHDK, CDR2 SYGVNS. This CDR3 has 17 residues. CDR3 in DNA: TGTGCCAGCAGTGGACTACCGGGACTAGCGAGCCCCGATGAGCAGTTCTTC. This gives the protein CASSGLPGLASPDEQFF.

This chain links TRBV11-3 with TRBJ2-6, with 7 bases identical to TRBD2. V gave up 5 bases and J gave up 4 bases; unmatched junction bases: 8. The CDR3 totals 16 residues. CDR1 and CDR2 from the germline V gene are SGHNT and YENEEA. CDR3 in DNA: TGTGCCAGCAGCCCTGGGGGGGAGCTAGGGGCCAACGTCCTGACTTTC. This encodes CASSPGGELGANVLTF.

This clonotype was counted at least ten times. V gene TRBV7-9 combines with J gene TRBJ2-1; 7 bases are a match to TRBD2. V trimming: 5 bases; J trimming: 4 bases; junction bases outside the gene matches: 8. Per germline, CDR1 SEHNR and CDR2 FQNEAQ (reference sequence). The CDR3 loop spans 15 amino acids. In DNA form, the CDR3 reads TGTGCCAGCAGCCAGCCGGGACTACCTTACAATGAGCAGTTCTTC. The encoded protein is CASSQPGLPYNEQFF.

This clonotype was picked up many times. The CDR3 DNA reads TGTGCCAGCAGCCTGGGACCGCAAAATCAGCCCCAGCATTTT. Protein product: CASSLGPQNQPQHF. The V call is TRBV12-3 or TRBV12-4, the J call TRBJ1-5, with D possibly TRBD1 on 5 matching bases. Between the trimmed V and J ends, which lost 6 bases and 4 bases, there was a span of 13 bases. This CDR3 is built from 14 residues.

The chain uses TRBV6-5 and TRBJ2-7; D unclear. With 0 bases removed from V and 3 bases from J, the gap between germline ends came to 15 bases. Germline CDR1 reads MNHEY; CDR2 reads SVGAGI. The length of the CDR3 is 16 residues. The CDR3 region has the DNA TGTGCCAGCAGTTACTCGAGGAAGCTGCTGATCTACGAGCAGTACTTC. Translated: CASSYSRKLLIYEQYF.

This clonotype was seen many times. This chain connects TRBV28 to TRBJ2-7; 8 nucleotides agree with TRBD2. The V and J ends lost 4 bases and 6 bases, in that order; junction bases with no gene match: 14. This CDR3 region has 16 residues. Germline V gene sequence: CDR1 MDHEN, CDR2 SYDVKM. Here the CDR3 DNA reads TGTGCCAGCAGTTACACACCCTACGGGACTAGGAGCGAGCAGTACTTC. Amino acid sequence: CASSYTPYGTRSEQYF.

The chain joins TRBV9 to TRBJ1-1, with TRBD1 as a possible D gene (5 bases). With 3 bases removed from V and 0 bases from J, the gap between germline ends came to 15 bases. CDR1 SGDLS and CDR2 YYNGEE come from the germline V gene. This CDR3 has 16 amino acids. The chain's CDR3 is CASSEGTGFMNTEAFF. DNA for the CDR3: TGTGCCAGCAGCGAGGGGACGGGATTCATGAACACTGAAGCTTTCTTT.

This clonotype showed up many times. This chain links TRBV3-1 with TRBJ1-2; D is unclear. V lost 0 bases, J lost 7 bases, and 9 bases lay in between. The CDR3 covers 13 residues. The germline CDR1 and CDR2 sequences are LGHDT and YNNKEL (reference sequence). As DNA, the CDR3 is TGTGCCAGCAGCCAAGATTTTAAGGGTGGCTACACCTTC. Residues: CASSQDFKGGYTF.

This clonotype was found many times. The chain recombines TRBV27 with TRBJ1-4; possible D gene TRBD1, 6 bases. Germline-derived CDR1 and CDR2 are MNHEY and SMNVEV (reference sequence). This CDR3 has 15 amino acids. V lost 3 bases to trimming and J lost 6 bases, with 14 bases between them. As DNA, the CDR3 is TGTGCCAGCAGTTTTATAGGAGGGGGTGATGAAAAACTGTTTTTT. Its translation: CASSFIGGGDEKLFF.

Remarks on this clonotype: At one of its ends the junction is not consistent with the germline gene, which may arise from a read error. The chain has TRBV18 and TRBJ2-1; D is tentatively TRBD1 or TRBD2 (5 bases each). Germline V gene lookup returns CDR1 KGHSH and CDR2 LQKENI. The CDR3 length is 15 residues. DNA of the CDR3: TGTGCCAACTCACCACCGTCAGGGTACGGGAACGAGCAGTTCTTC. This sequence encodes CANSPPSGYGNEQFF.

The chain carries TRBV18 and TRBJ1-6; 9 bases align to TRBD1. The trim removed 5 bases at V and 10 bases at J, leaving 9 bases unmatched. This CDR3 spans 15 amino acids. Germline CDR1 reads KGHSH; CDR2 reads LQKENI. The CDR3 nucleotides read TGTGCCAGCTCATCCACGGGACAGGGTCGATCACCCCTCCACTTT. As protein: CASSSTGQGRSPLHF.

This clonotype has at least ten counts. This chain connects TRBV7-9 to TRBJ2-1, with D perhaps matching TRBD1 (6 bases). This CDR3 spans 15 amino acids. From germline, CDR1 is SEHNR and CDR2 FQNEAQ (reference sequence). Trimming pared 5 bases from V and 6 bases from J, leaving 17 bases between. The CDR3 sequence: CASSDLGQWGNEQFF. The CDR3 bases are TGTGCCAGCAGCGATCTTGGACAGTGGGGCAATGAGCAGTTCTTC.

This clonotype has more than one count but fewer than ten. The chain is built from TRBV24-1 and TRBJ2-5; 7 bases align to TRBD1. The CDR3 is made up of 14 amino acids. Per the germline V gene, CDR1 is KGHDR and CDR2 is SFDVKD. Trimming at V came to 4 bases and at J to 2 bases, leaving 3 bases not matched to a gene. In DNA, the CDR3 is TGTGCCACCAGTGACTCGGGACAGCAAGAGACCCAGTACTTC. Protein sequence: CATSDSGQQETQYF.

Details on this clonotype: Likely a read error: the CDR3 ends without its conserved phenylalanine or tryptophan. The V and J genes are TRBV6-1 and TRBJ2-1, with D possibly called TRBD1 or TRBD2 (5 bases each). V lost 7 bases and J lost 3, with 10 bases in between. The germline V gene encodes CDR1 MNHNS and CDR2 SASEGT. The CDR3 runs 13 residues. The CDR3 bases are TGTGCCAGCACCGGGACCAACTACAATGAGCAGTTCCTC. It codes for CASTGTNYNEQFL.

This clonotype was seen many times. J is TRBJ2-3 and V is TRBV28; D call uncertain. Between the trimmed V and J ends, which lost 11 bases and 5 bases, there was a span of 17 bases. Per germline, CDR1 MDHEN and CDR2 SYDVKM. The CDR3 extends over 13 amino acids. CDR3 DNA: TGTGCCGGACCGACCTTGGACCAAGATACGCAGTATTTT. Translating gives CAGPTLDQDTQYF.

This clonotype was observed at least ten times. The chain links TRBV20-1 to TRBJ2-1; 8 bases agree with TRBD2. This CDR3 is built from 17 residues. With 3 bases clipped from V and 0 bases from J, the junction kept 10 bases outside the gene matches. CDR1 is DFQATT and CDR2 is SNEGSKA in the germline V gene (reference sequence). The CDR3: CSASALAGLSSYNEQFF. DNA of the CDR3: TGCAGTGCTAGTGCTCTAGCGGGCCTAAGCTCCTACAATGAGCAGTTCTTC.

In this sample, this clonotype turned up a few times. The rearrangement joins TRBV11-2 to TRBJ1-5, with D possibly TRBD1 on 6 matching bases. Trimming removed 5 bases at V and 7 bases at J, with 15 bases between. CDR3 length: 14 amino acids. The germline V gene encodes CDR1 SGHAT and CDR2 FQNNGV. The CDR3 here is CASSRGRGGQPQHF. The CDR3, as DNA: TGTGCCAGCAGCCGGGGCAGGGGTGGCCAGCCCCAGCATTTT.

This clonotype was seen only a few times. This chain links TRBV7-9 with TRBJ2-5, with D tentatively TRBD1 (6 bases). Germline V gene sequence: CDR1 SEHNR, CDR2 FQNEAQ (reference sequence). The CDR3 runs 16 residues. V lost 8 bases to trimming and J lost 5 bases, with 24 bases between them. CDR3 nucleotides: TGTGCCAGCCGAGTGGGGGCGGGCCCCTTCGGGGAGACCCAGTACTTC. It is translated as CASRVGAGPFGETQYF.

This sequence joins TRBV18 and TRBJ2-7; D is uncertain. V was pared by 3 bases and J by 6 bases, with 9 bases between. CDR1 and CDR2 (germline): KGHSH, LQKENI. CDR3 length: 12 residues. The DNA of the CDR3 is TGTGCCAGCTCACCCATGGGCGTCGAGCAGTACTTC. Translating gives CASSPMGVEQYF.

This clonotype was detected only a few times. The rearrangement uses TRBV19 and TRBJ1-4; D remains ambiguous. This CDR3 is built from 13 residues. Germline lookup yields CDR1 LNHDA and CDR2 SQIVND (reference sequence). Deletions cut 5 bases from V and 2 bases from J, with 6 bases between. This chain's CDR3 is CASSHQTNEKLFF. The CDR3 DNA is TGTGCCAGTAGTCATCAGACTAATGAAAAACTGTTTTTT.

There are a few counts of this clonotype. The genes are TRBV6-2 or TRBV6-3 and TRBJ2-3; unclear D gene. CDR3 length: 14 residues. V gave up 5 bases and J gave up 2 bases, with 11 bases separating them. CDR1 MNHEY and CDR2 SVGEGT come from the germline V gene. DNA for the CDR3: TGTGCCAGCAGTCGCCGTCGGAACACAGATACGCAGTATTTT. This codes for CASSRRRNTDTQYF.

The gene calls are TRBV6-1 and TRBJ2-5; 7 bases map to TRBD1. Unmatched junction bases numbered 17, after V lost 5 bases and J lost 5 bases. CDR1 MNHNS and CDR2 SASEGT come from the germline V gene. The CDR3 has 17 amino acids. The CDR3 DNA sequence: TGTGCCAGCAGTCACCCCATAACAGGGGAAATAGACGAGACCCAGTACTTC. Protein product: CASSHPITGEIDETQYF.